This T cell receptor (beta chain) is from a study of CXCR3-negative and CXCR3-positive naive CD8 T cells. The length of the CDR3 is 15 residues. Carrying UMI labels, the TRB cDNA libraries were prepared through 5' RACE. TCRdb reworked the 5' RACE reads into one entry per CDR3 protein, no DNA. The specimen's table records over 35,000 distinct CDR3 sequences. The specimen was naive CXCR3- CD8+ T cells from blood. Documented subset: CD45RO-CCR7+CD27+CD95- naive CD8+ T cells lacking CXCR3 (TNR3-). The chain links TRBV12-3 or TRBV12-4 to TRBJ2-7; TCRdb indicates TRBD2, and absent DNA this call remains unverified. The TCR sequence derives from a human donor in good health. Some clones in this sample may be carry-over from other donors' samples. CDR3 region: CASSDPSGSFYEQYF.